The 5 T cell receptor beta chains below all came from one sample that was sequenced in a study of human T cells and chemical hapten exposure. This sample's time point: pre-sensitization, week 0. Indicated treatment: therapeutic diphenylcyclopropenone sensitization with weekly scalp DPC. TCRdb itself ran the RACE reads through MiXCR, one entry per CDR3 protein. Of around 200,000 distinct CDR3 sequences in the sample, roughly 30% are singletons; the top ten hold less than 3.5%. The sample here was whole blood, taken in connection with sensitization to the hapten diphenylcyclopropenone (DPC). The receptors were gathered from a woman aged 25 to 39 with alopecia areata. Some clones in this sample may be carry-over from other donors' samples.

The J gene is TRBJ2-5, the V gene TRBV11-3, with unresolved D. Looked up from germline, CDR1 is SGHNT and CDR2 is YENEEA. Deletions cut 2 bases from V and 0 bases from J, with 4 bases between. This CDR3 is 13 amino acids long. In DNA, the CDR3 is TGTGCCAGCAGCTTAATGGACCAAGAGACCCAGTACTTC. It codes for CASSLMDQETQYF.

This clonotype was recorded a few times. The gene calls are TRBV12-3 or TRBV12-4 and TRBJ1-2, with D uncertain. The germline V and J ends were trimmed by 5 bases and 7 bases, with 11 bases remaining between them. The CDR3 runs to 12 residues. The CDR3 sequence: CASSLQFSGYTF. Written as DNA, the CDR3 is TGTGCCAGCAGTCTCCAGTTCTCTGGCTACACCTTC.

This clonotype was detected only a few times. The chain has TRBV28 and TRBJ2-7, with a possible D match to TRBD1 (7 bases). The CDR3 has 16 amino acids. V shed 5 bases and J shed 2 bases, with 19 bases lying between them. Germline V gene data show CDR1 as MDHEN and CDR2 as SYDVKM. CDR3 residues: CASSPPETGRTYEQYF. The CDR3 region has the DNA TGTGCCAGCAGTCCCCCGGAGACAGGGAGGACCTACGAGCAGTACTTC.

This clonotype was seen a handful of times. The V gene is TRBV6-2 or TRBV6-3, the J gene TRBJ2-5; possible D gene TRBD2, 6 bases. The CDR3 has 15 amino acids. CDR1 is MNHEY, CDR2 SVGEGT, per germline. V was trimmed by 6 bases and J by 4 bases, leaving 18 bases between them. In DNA, the CDR3 is TGTGCCAGCAGGATGATATTGGGTAGCGGAGAGACCCAGTACTTC. Encoded protein: CASRMILGSGETQYF.

This chain connects TRBV5-1 to TRBJ1-1, with D possibly matching TRBD1 (6 bases). This CDR3 region has 14 residues. The V end was cut by 4 bases, the J end by 1 base, with 11 bases between. Looked up from germline, CDR1 is SGHRS and CDR2 is YFSETQ. CDR3 DNA: TGCGCCAGCAGCCGGGGACACCCGAACACTGAAGCTTTCTTT. This translates into CASSRGHPNTEAFF. Combining the CDR3 with reference TRBV5-1 and TRBJ1-1 gives the whole variable domain KAGVTQTPRYLIKTRGQQVTLSCSPISGHRSVSWYQQTPGQGLQFLFEYFSETQRNKGNFPGRFSGRQFSNSRSEMNVSTLELGDSALYLCASSRGHPNTEAFFGQGTRLTVV.